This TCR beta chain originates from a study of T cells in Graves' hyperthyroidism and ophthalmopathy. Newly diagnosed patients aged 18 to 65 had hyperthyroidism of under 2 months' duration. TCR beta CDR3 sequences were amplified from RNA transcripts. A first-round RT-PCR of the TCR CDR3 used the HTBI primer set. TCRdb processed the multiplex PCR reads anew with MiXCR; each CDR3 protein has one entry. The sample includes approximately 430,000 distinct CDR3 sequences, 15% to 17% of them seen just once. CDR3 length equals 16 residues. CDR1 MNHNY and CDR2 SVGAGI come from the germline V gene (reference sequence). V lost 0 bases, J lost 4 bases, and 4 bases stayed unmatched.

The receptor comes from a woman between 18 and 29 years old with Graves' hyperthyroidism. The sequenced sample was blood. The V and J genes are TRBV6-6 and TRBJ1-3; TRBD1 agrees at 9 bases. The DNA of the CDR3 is TGTGCCAGCAGTTACTCGGGACAGGGAATCGGAAACACCATATATTTT. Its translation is CASSYSGQGIGNTIYF.